This T cell receptor beta chain was captured by sequencing in a study of control samples from healthy donors and cancer patients (dated by TCRdb to 2020 to 2021). Library preparation used the immunoSEQ multiplex PCR assay. Not all clones reach the TCRdb copy of this immuneACCESS table, which keeps in-frame sequences only. Checked studies attribute under half of the gap to unresolved V genes and leave the rest unexplained. The sample includes roughly 180,000 clones, with approximately 94% observed a single time. 1.3% to 1.5% of the sample lies in the top ten. As concerns this clone: Its antigen specificity is not known. No quality values exist for individual bases; no much larger clone is one base distant.

V loses 1 base, J loses 5 bases, and the germline ends lie 5 bases apart. CDR1 is given as SGHVS and CDR2 as FNYEAQ, both from the germline V gene. The CDR3 measures 12 amino acids from cysteine to phenylalanine. The only DNA kept is the CDR3, 36 bases in frame from the first base. Sequencing used blood. This chain joins TRBV7-6 to TRBJ2-5; no D gene is confidently identified. The TCR comes from a woman aged 18-29 years in good health. Read as DNA, the sequence is TGTGCCAGCAGCTTAGTCCAGGAGACCCAGTACTTC. It translates as CASSLVQETQYF.